This paragraph covers one T cell receptor (beta chain) sequence. Sequencing was performed with immunoSEQ multiplex PCR; in TCRdb, only in-frame clones are kept and a portion is missing. The sample comprises tens of thousands of clones, around 88% of which are singletons, and 4.8% rests with the top ten. This entry comes from a study of blood T cell repertoires in COVID-19. The V end was cut by 0 bases, the J end by 9 bases, with 19 bases between. Germline values: CDR1 SGDLS, CDR2 YYNGEE. This CDR3 is 16 amino acids long. The chain uses TRBV9 and TRBJ2-1; perhaps TRBD2 as D (6 bases). The sequenced sample consisted of peripheral blood. The sequence derives from an elderly woman with acute or convalescent COVID-19. The CDR3 loop is CASSVAMGLPRGEQFF. CDR3 nucleotides: TGTGCCAGCAGCGTAGCTATGGGTTTGCCGCGGGGTGAGCAGTTCTTC.